One and the same sample provided the 28 T cell receptor beta chains below, sequenced in a study of immune heterogeneity within non-small cell lung tumors. The TCR beta CDR3 region underwent multiplex PCR amplification with 32 V and 13 J primers. TCRdb re-called the multiplex PCR reads through MiXCR, storing one row per CDR3 protein. The data contain 20,000 to 25,000 distinct CDR3 sequences, about 30% of them singletons. TCRs were amplified from 600 ng gDNA of bulk tumor per sample. Surgical sampling yielded several biopsies per primary tumor (spaced far apart). Curative operations were performed on patients who had untreated, newly diagnosed non-small cell lung cancer. The sample consisted of lung tumor tissue. These receptors were obtained from a middle-aged man with non-small cell lung cancer.

The chain uses TRBV30 and TRBJ2-1, with 8 nucleotides matching TRBD1. Germline V gene sequence: CDR1 GTSNPN, CDR2 SVGIG (reference sequence). Unmatched junction bases numbered 17, after V lost 8 bases and J lost 11 bases. The CDR3 length is 14 residues. The CDR3 sequence: CAGTGDRGRNQQFF. Written as DNA, the CDR3 is TGTGCCGGTACCGGAGACAGGGGTAGGAATCAGCAGTTCTTC. The entire variable domain, with the rest obtained from reference TRBV30 and TRBJ2-1, is as follows: SQTIHQWPATLVQPVGSPLSLECTVEGTSNPNLYWYRQAAGRGLQLLFYSVGIGQISSEVPQNLSASRPQDRQFILSSKKLLLSDSGFYLCAGTGDRGRNQQFFGPGTRLTVL.

The chain carries TRBV2 and TRBJ1-3, with D hard to call. CDR1 and CDR2 from the germline V gene are SNHLY and FYNNEI. The length of the CDR3 is 13 residues. The germline V and J ends were trimmed by 7 bases and 4 bases, with 11 bases remaining between them. CDR3 in amino acids: CASTLFKGNTIYF. The CDR3 region has the DNA TGTGCCAGCACCCTCTTTAAAGGAAACACCATATATTTT.

Of note for this clonotype: A clone one base away is much larger, so this may be a read error. The J gene is TRBJ1-5, the V gene TRBV18, with a possible D match to TRBD1 (5 bases). Looked up from germline, CDR1 is KGHSH and CDR2 is LQKENI. The CDR3 runs 14 residues. Here the CDR3 reads CDSSPWAGRQPQHF. In DNA, the CDR3 is TGTGACAGCTCACCTTGGGCAGGGAGACAGCCCCAGCATTTT. Drawing the rest from reference TRBV18 and TRBJ1-5, the complete variable domain is NAGVMQNPRHLVRRRGQEARLRCSPMKGHSHVYWYRQLPEEGLKFMVYLQKENIIDESGMPKERFSAEFPKEGPSILRIQQVVRGDSAAYFCDSSPWAGRQPQHFGDGTRLSIL.

This clonotype showed up just a few times. The V gene is TRBV6-1, the J gene TRBJ1-5; D perhaps matches TRBD1 (6 bases). This CDR3 is 13 amino acids long. Per the germline V gene, CDR1 is MNHNS and CDR2 is SASEGT. Trimming cost V 7 bases and J 4 bases, with 11 bases left between them. The CDR3 coding sequence is TGTGCCAGCAAGGGGACACCTAATCAGCCCCAGCATTTT. Translating it yields CASKGTPNQPQHF.

This clonotype was counted only a few times. The chain recombines TRBV18 with TRBJ2-1; no clear D gene. Germline assignment: CDR1 KGHSH and CDR2 LQKENI. Trimming stripped 2 bases from V and 7 bases from J, with 9 bases between. This CDR3 contains 13 residues. CDR3 coding DNA: TGTGCCAGCTCACCATTACATCTAAATGAGCAGTTCTTC. Its translation: CASSPLHLNEQFF. The full variable domain, with the rest looked up from reference TRBV18 and TRBJ2-1, is NAGVMQNPRHLVRRRGQEARLRCSPMKGHSHVYWYRQLPEEGLKFMVYLQKENIIDESGMPKERFSAEFPKEGPSILRIQQVVRGDSAAYFCASSPLHLNEQFFGPGTRLTVL.

Points on this clonotype: It may be a read error: a sequence one base away is much more abundant. The chain joins TRBV7-9 to TRBJ2-7, with a tentative D call TRBD1 (6 bases). The CDR3 totals 13 residues. Germline V gives CDR1 SEHNR, CDR2 FQNEAQ (reference sequence). In nucleotides, the CDR3 is TGTGCCAGCAGCACAGGGATTTCAGGCGAGAAGTACTTC. The encoded protein is CASSTGISGEKYF.

This clonotype was detected only a few times. The chain carries TRBV5-5 and TRBJ1-1; 8 nucleotides align to TRBD1. This CDR3 spans 14 amino acids. The J segment lost 0 bases and the V segment lost 5 bases, leaving 3 bases of the junction unmatched. Germline CDR1 is SGHKS and CDR2 is YYEKEE (reference sequence). The CDR3 DNA follows: TGTGCCAGCAGAGCGACAGGGGTGAACACTGAAGCTTTCTTT. This gives the protein CASRATGVNTEAFF. The whole variable domain, remainder taken from reference TRBV5-5 and TRBJ1-1, is DAGVTQSPTHLIKTRGQQVTLRCSPISGHKSVSWYQQVLGQGPQFIFQYYEKEERGRGNFPDRFSARQFPNYSSELNVNALLLGDSALYLCASRATGVNTEAFFGQGTRLTVV.

About this clonotype itself: A much bigger clone sits one base away, suggesting this may be a read error. This chain links TRBV20-1 with TRBJ2-1; D is uncertain. Per germline, CDR1 DFQATT and CDR2 SNEGSKA (reference sequence). The length of the CDR3 is 15 residues. The V gene lost 0 bases and the J gene lost 7 bases, with 16 bases spanning the gap. CDR3 bases: TGCAGTGCTAGAGATCTGCAGACCAGTAGTAATGAGCAGTTCTTC. It is translated as CSARDLQTSSNEQFF.

As for this clonotype: The conserved closing phenylalanine or tryptophan is absent in this CDR3, likely reflecting a read error. The chain uses TRBV29-1 and TRBJ1-2, with D possibly being TRBD1 (5 bases). CDR3 length: 13 residues. CDR1 SQVTM and CDR2 ANQGSEA come from the germline V gene. V was shortened by 4 bases and J by 3 bases, with 12 bases between the two germline ends. CDR3 region: CSVAQGLYYGYTL. For the CDR3, the DNA is TGCAGCGTTGCCCAGGGCCTTTACTATGGCTACACCCTC.

V gene TRBV6-4 combines with J gene TRBJ2-3; D perhaps matches TRBD2 (6 bases). The germline V gene has CDR1 MRHNA and CDR2 SNTAGT. Deletions cut 1 base from V and 9 bases from J, with 11 bases between. This CDR3 is 13 amino acids long. Here the CDR3 DNA reads TGTGCCAGCAGTGACTGTGCGGAGGGGACGCAGTATTTT. Its protein product is CASSDCAEGTQYF.

The V and J genes are TRBV6-5 and TRBJ1-1; D gene unclear. This CDR3 spans 17 amino acids. The V gene's germline CDR1 is MNHEY and CDR2 SVGAGI. V was shortened by 2 bases and J by 1 base, with 17 bases between the two germline ends. CDR3 amino acids: CASSYHMSPGANTEAFF. The CDR3 DNA reads as TGTGCCAGCAGTTACCACATGAGTCCAGGAGCGAACACTGAAGCTTTCTTT.

This clonotype was counted a single time. The CDR3 here is CASRRDLLRTPGTEAFF. The DNA for the CDR3 is TGCGCCAGCAGACGGGACCTCCTTAGGACGCCGGGCACTGAAGCTTTCTTT. The chain has TRBV5-1 and TRBJ1-1; D is possibly TRBD1 (5 bases). There are 17 residues in the CDR3. V lost 5 bases to trimming and J lost 4 bases, with 24 bases between them. CDR1 is SGHRS, CDR2 YFSETQ, per germline.

The table lists this clonotype with many counts. The chain combines TRBV6-2 or TRBV6-3 with TRBJ1-2; D may be TRBD1 (5 bases). CDR3 length: 16 residues. The ends were cut back, 4 bases at V and 4 bases at J, with 19 bases in the middle. CDR1 is MNHEY and CDR2 is SVGEGT in the germline V gene. CDR3 loop: CASSSRRRGLSYGYTF. The DNA of the CDR3 is TGTGCCAGCAGTTCACGGCGGCGGGGCCTCAGCTATGGCTACACCTTC.

This clonotype ranks as medium-sized. The genes are TRBV6-4 and TRBJ2-7; 14 bases are a match to TRBD2. The germline CDR1 and CDR2 sequences are MRHNA and SNTAGT. Trimming removed 0 bases from V and 3 bases from J; junction bases left unmatched: 1. The length of the CDR3 is 16 residues. In nucleotides, the CDR3 is TGTGCCAGCAGTGACTCGACTAGCGGGAGGGACTACGAGCAGTACTTC. This sequence encodes CASSDSTSGRDYEQYF.

The table lists this clonotype with a few counts. The chain links TRBV7-9 to TRBJ2-7; D may correspond to TRBD1 or TRBD2 (6 bases each). Germline V CDR1 and CDR2: SEHNR, FQNEAQ (reference sequence). The CDR3 sequence is 12 residues long. V lost 6 bases, J lost 7 bases, and 13 bases lay in between. The CDR3 region has the DNA TGTGCCAGCAGTCCCGGGGGCCCTGAGCAGTACTTC. Encoded protein: CASSPGGPEQYF.

This clonotype was counted a few times. The junction departs from the called germline gene at one end, perhaps through a read error. The rearrangement uses TRBV28 and TRBJ1-2, with D perhaps matching TRBD1 (5 bases). CDR1 and CDR2 (germline): MDHEN, SYDVKM. The CDR3 consists of 14 residues. This chain's CDR3 is CDSSSTQGTYGYTF. In DNA, the CDR3 is TGTGACAGCAGTTCCACCCAGGGAACCTATGGCTACACCTTC.

V and J are TRBV3-1 and TRBJ2-1; TRBD2 might be the D (10 bases). Germline values: CDR1 LGHDT, CDR2 YNNKEL (reference sequence). The CDR3 has 22 residues. The V end was cut by 6 bases, the J end by 1 base, with 34 bases between. CDR3 coding DNA: TGTGCCAGCAGTACCGGGACAGGGAGGTCCTTCGAAGCGGGAGGGTCCTACAATGAGCAGTTCTTC. Amino acid sequence: CASSTGTGRSFEAGGSYNEQFF.

On this clonotype itself: A read error may explain this, as a much larger clone is one base away. The chain has TRBV5-8 and TRBJ1-2; D is ambiguous. The V gene's germline CDR1 is SGHTS and CDR2 YDEGEE. V lost 4 bases and J 0 bases, leaving 13 bases between the germline ends. The CDR3 length is 15 residues. Here the CDR3 reads CASSIPSPPNYGYTF. The CDR3 DNA follows: TGTGCCAGCAGCATCCCCAGCCCACCTAACTATGGCTACACCTTC.

In its sample, this clonotype was seen many times. The chain couples TRBV30 to TRBJ2-7; possibly TRBD1 or TRBD2 for D (7 bases each). Trimming left V 3 bases short and J 3 bases short, with 15 bases between. CDR3 size: 14 residues. Germline V gives CDR1 GTSNPN, CDR2 SVGIG (reference sequence). DNA of the CDR3: TGTGCCTGGAGGCCCAGGGGGGGGTACTACGAGCAGTACTTC. It is translated as CAWRPRGGYYEQYF.

This clonotype appeared a few times. This chain uses TRBV7-9 with TRBJ1-1; D remains unclear. Germline CDR1 is SEHNR and CDR2 is FQNEAQ (reference sequence). V dropped 5 bases and J dropped 5 bases, with 12 bases sitting between them. The CDR3 loop spans 13 amino acids. The CDR3 coding sequence is TGTGCCAGCAGCGTAAACCAAGGAACTGAAGCTTTCTTT. The encoded protein is CASSVNQGTEAFF.

This clonotype was seen a handful of times. A read error may explain this, as a much larger clone is one base away. The gene calls are TRBV7-2 and TRBJ1-3; a weak D match, TRBD1 (5 bases). In germline, CDR1 is SGHTA, CDR2 FQGNSA. The CDR3 consists of 15 residues. V was pared by 6 bases and J by 1 base, with 13 bases between. The CDR3 sequence: CASRRTGGSGNTIYF. DNA for the CDR3: TGTGCCAGCAGACGTACGGGGGGATCTGGAAACACCATATATTTT. Using reference TRBV7-2 and TRBJ1-3 for the parts outside the CDR3, the full variable domain is GAGVSQSPSNKVTEKGKDVELRCDPISGHTALYWYRQSLGQGLEFLIYFQGNSAPDKSGLPSDRFSAERTGGSVSTLTIQRTQQEDSAVYLCASRRTGGSGNTIYFGEGSWLTVV.

The sample holds a few counts of this clonotype. This sequence joins TRBV5-5 and TRBJ1-6, with D perhaps TRBD1 (6 bases). CDR1 and CDR2 (germline): SGHKS, YYEKEE (reference sequence). Trimming took 5 bases from V and 8 from J, leaving 11 bases between them. The CDR3 sequence is 13 residues long. The CDR3 DNA reads as TGTGCCAGCAGGAGGGACACCGATTCACCCCTCCACTTT. Translated, it gives CASRRDTDSPLHF. The variable domain in full, with the rest retrieved from reference TRBV5-5 and TRBJ1-6, is DAGVTQSPTHLIKTRGQQVTLRCSPISGHKSVSWYQQVLGQGPQFIFQYYEKEERGRGNFPDRFSARQFPNYSSELNVNALLLGDSALYLCASRRDTDSPLHFGNGTRLTVT.

By frequency in the sample, this clonotype is medium-sized. The rearrangement joins TRBV11-3 to TRBJ2-7; 10 positions match TRBD1. This CDR3 comprises 14 residues. The ends lost 4 bases at V and 6 bases at J; junction bases unmatched: 6. Germline-derived CDR1 and CDR2 are SGHNT and YENEEA. This chain's CDR3 is CASSSGQGGSEQYF. CDR3 in DNA: TGTGCCAGCAGCTCCGGACAGGGGGGTTCCGAGCAGTACTTC.

By its share, this clonotype is medium-sized. The rearrangement joins TRBV6-1 to TRBJ1-5, with 9 bases matching TRBD1. Germline V gives CDR1 MNHNS, CDR2 SASEGT. The CDR3 totals 14 residues. V shed 8 bases and J 6 bases; nucleotides not matched to a gene: 8. CDR3 in amino acids: CASDPGQGGQPQHF. Written as DNA, the CDR3 is TGTGCCAGCGACCCGGGACAGGGAGGTCAGCCCCAGCATTTT.

The chain's CDR3 is CASSIGGANSPLHF. CDR3 bases: TGTGCCAGTAGTATCGGGGGAGCTAATTCACCCCTCCACTTT. J is TRBJ1-6 and V is TRBV19; tentatively, D is TRBD1 (5 bases). CDR1 and CDR2 (germline): LNHDA, SQIVND (reference sequence). Between the trimmed V and J ends, which lost 3 bases and 6 bases, there was a span of 9 bases. CDR3 size: 14 residues.

This clonotype was counted ten times or more. V and J are TRBV10-1 and TRBJ2-7; a weak D match, TRBD2 (6 bases). This CDR3 region has 12 residues. Germline-derived CDR1 and CDR2 are WNHNN and SYGVQD (reference sequence). Trimming took 11 bases from V and 5 from J, leaving 16 bases between them. CDR3 sequence reads: CAGGKGSNEQYF. Written as DNA, the CDR3 is TGCGCCGGGGGGAAGGGTAGCAACGAGCAGTACTTC.

The CDR3 reads CASSPAPDYGYTF. CDR3 DNA sequence: TGTGCCAGCAGCCCCGCCCCCGACTATGGCTACACCTTC. The chain combines TRBV9 with TRBJ1-2; D not certain. The CDR3 covers 13 residues. In germline, CDR1 is SGDLS, CDR2 YYNGEE. V lost 4 bases and J 3 bases, leaving 10 bases between the germline ends. The entire variable domain, with the rest obtained from reference TRBV9 and TRBJ1-2, is as follows: DSGVTQTPKHLITATGQRVTLRCSPRSGDLSVYWYQQSLDQGLQFLIQYYNGEERAKGNILERFSAQQFPDLHSELNLSSLELGDSALYFCASSPAPDYGYTFGSGTRLTVV.

The chain carries TRBV12-3 or TRBV12-4 and TRBJ1-5; the D is unclear. V lost 7 bases and J lost 4, with 8 bases in between. CDR3 length equals 12 residues. The CDR3 nucleotides read TGTGCCAGCACCCAAAGAAATCAGCCCCAGCATTTT. Protein: CASTQRNQPQHF.